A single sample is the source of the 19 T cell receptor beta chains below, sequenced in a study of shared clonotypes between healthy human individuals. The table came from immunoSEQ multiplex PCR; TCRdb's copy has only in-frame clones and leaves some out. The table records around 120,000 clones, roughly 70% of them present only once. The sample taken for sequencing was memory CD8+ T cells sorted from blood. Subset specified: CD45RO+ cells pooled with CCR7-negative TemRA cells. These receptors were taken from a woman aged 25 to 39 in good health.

The CDR3 is CASSQGTGSSTDTQYF. CDR3 nucleotide sequence: TGTGCCAGCAGCCAAGGGACAGGGTCTAGCACAGATACGCAGTATTTT. This sequence joins TRBV4-2 and TRBJ2-3; 8 bases line up with TRBD1. There are 16 residues in the CDR3. Trimming at V came to 1 base and at J to 0 bases, leaving 3 bases not matched to a gene. Looked up from germline, CDR1 is LGHNA and CDR2 is YNFKEQ.

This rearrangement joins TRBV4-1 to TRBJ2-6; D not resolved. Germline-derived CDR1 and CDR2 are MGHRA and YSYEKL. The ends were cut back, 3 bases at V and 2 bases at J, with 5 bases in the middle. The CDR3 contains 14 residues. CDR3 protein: CASSQGAGANVLTF. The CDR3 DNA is TGCGCCAGCAGCCAGGGTGCTGGGGCCAACGTCCTGACTTTC.

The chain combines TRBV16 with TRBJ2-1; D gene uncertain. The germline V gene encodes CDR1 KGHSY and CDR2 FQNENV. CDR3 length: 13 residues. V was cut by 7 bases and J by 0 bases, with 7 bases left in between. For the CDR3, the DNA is TGTGCCAGCACCCCCCCCTCCTACAATGAGCAGTTCTTC. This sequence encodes CASTPPSYNEQFF.

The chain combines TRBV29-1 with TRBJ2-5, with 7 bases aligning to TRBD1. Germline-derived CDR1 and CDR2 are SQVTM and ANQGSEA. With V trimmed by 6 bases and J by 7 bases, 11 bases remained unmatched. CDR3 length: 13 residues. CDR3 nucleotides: TGCAGCGTGAGGGCAGGGGGATACGGGACCCAGTACTTC. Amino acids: CSVRAGGYGTQYF.

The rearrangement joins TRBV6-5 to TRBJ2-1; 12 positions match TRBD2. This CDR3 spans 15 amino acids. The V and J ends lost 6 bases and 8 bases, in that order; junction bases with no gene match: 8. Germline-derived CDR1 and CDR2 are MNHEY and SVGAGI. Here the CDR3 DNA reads TGTGCCAGCAGGGAACTAGCGGGAGGACTGGATGAGCAGTTCTTC. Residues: CASRELAGGLDEQFF.

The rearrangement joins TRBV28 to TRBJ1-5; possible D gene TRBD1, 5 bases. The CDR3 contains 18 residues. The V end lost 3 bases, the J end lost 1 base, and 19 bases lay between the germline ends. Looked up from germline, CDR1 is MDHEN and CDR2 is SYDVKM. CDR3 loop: CASSFSGRRVWSNQPQHF. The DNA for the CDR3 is TGTGCCAGCAGTTTCTCAGGGAGAAGGGTGTGGAGCAATCAGCCCCAGCATTTT.

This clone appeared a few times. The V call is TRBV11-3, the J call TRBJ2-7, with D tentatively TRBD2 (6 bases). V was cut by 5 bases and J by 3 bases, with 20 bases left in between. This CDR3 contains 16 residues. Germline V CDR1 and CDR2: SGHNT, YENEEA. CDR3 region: CASSENRWTIDYEQYF. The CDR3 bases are TGTGCCAGCAGCGAGAATAGGTGGACTATCGACTACGAGCAGTACTTC.

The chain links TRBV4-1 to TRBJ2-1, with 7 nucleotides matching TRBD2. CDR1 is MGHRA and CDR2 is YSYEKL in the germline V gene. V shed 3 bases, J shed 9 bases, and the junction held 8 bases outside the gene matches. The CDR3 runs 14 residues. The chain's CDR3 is CASSQPGGRGEQFF. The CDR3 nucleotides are TGCGCCAGCAGCCAGCCCGGAGGGAGGGGTGAGCAGTTCTTC.

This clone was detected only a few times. CDR3 sequence: CASSDSTGGSDTQYF. CDR3 in DNA: TGTGCCAGCAGTGACTCCACAGGGGGGTCAGATACGCAGTATTTT. The chain links TRBV6-4 to TRBJ2-3; 8 positions match TRBD1. This CDR3 contains 15 residues. Looked up from germline, CDR1 is MRHNA and CDR2 is SNTAGT. V shed 0 bases, J shed 4 bases, and the junction held 3 bases outside the gene matches.

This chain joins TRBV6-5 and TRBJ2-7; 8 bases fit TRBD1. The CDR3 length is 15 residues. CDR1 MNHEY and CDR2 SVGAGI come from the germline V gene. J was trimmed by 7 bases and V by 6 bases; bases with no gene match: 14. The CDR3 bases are TGTGCCAGCAGCCGTGCCGCGGACAGGGCTCGGGAGCAGTACTTC. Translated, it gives CASSRAADRAREQYF.

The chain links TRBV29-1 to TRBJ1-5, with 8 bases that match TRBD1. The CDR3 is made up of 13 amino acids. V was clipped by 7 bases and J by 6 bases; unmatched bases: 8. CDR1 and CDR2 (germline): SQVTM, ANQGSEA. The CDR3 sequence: CSALDREGQPQHF. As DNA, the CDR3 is TGCAGCGCCCTGGACAGGGAAGGTCAGCCCCAGCATTTT.

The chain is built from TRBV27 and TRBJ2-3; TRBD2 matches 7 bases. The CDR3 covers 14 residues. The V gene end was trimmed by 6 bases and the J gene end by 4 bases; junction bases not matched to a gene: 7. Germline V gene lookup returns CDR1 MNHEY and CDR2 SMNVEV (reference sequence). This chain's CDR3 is CASRRTRFADTQYF. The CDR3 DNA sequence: TGTGCCAGCAGACGGACTAGGTTTGCAGATACGCAGTATTTT.

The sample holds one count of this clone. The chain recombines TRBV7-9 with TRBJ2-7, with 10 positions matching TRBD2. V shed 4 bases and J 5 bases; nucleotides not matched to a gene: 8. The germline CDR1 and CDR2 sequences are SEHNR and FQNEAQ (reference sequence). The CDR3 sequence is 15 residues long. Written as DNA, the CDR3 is TGTGCCAGCAGCTACACCCTAGCGGGAGCGGACGAGCAGTACTTC. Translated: CASSYTLAGADEQYF.

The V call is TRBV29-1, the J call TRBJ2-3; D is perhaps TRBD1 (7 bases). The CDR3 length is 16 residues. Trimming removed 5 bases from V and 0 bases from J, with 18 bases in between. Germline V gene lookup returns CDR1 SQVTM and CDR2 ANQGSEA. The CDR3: CSVPPGGSVSTDTQYF. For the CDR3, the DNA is TGCAGCGTTCCACCAGGGGGGTCAGTCAGCACAGATACGCAGTATTTT.

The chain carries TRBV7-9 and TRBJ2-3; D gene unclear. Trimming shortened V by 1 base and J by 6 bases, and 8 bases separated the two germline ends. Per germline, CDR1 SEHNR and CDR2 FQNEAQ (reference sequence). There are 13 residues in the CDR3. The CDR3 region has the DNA TGTGCCAGCAGCTTAGTTCTTGGGGATACGCAGTATTTT. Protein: CASSLVLGDTQYF.

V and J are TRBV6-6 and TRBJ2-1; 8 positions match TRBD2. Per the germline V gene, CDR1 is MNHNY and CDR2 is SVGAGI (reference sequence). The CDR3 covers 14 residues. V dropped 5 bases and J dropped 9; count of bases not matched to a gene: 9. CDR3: CASSHRSAGAEQFF. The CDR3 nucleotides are TGTGCCAGCAGTCACAGATCAGCGGGAGCTGAGCAGTTCTTC.

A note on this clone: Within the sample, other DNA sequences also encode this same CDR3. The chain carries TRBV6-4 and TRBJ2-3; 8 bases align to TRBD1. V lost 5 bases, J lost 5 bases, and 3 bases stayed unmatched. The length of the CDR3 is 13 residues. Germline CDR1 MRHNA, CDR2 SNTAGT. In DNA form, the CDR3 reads TGTGCCAGCAGTCCAGGGGGCGAAGATACGCAGTATTTT. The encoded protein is CASSPGGEDTQYF.

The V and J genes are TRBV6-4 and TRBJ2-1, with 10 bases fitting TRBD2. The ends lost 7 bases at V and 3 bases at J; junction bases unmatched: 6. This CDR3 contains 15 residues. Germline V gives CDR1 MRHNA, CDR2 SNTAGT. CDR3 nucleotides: TGTGCCAGCACTTTAACTAGCGGGAACTACAATGAGCAGTTCTTC. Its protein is CASTLTSGNYNEQFF.

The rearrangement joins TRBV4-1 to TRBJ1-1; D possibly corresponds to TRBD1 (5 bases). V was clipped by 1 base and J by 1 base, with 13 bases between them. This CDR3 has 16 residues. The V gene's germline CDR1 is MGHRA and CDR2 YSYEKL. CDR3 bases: TGCGCCAGCAGCCAAGTACCAGGGCTCTCGAACACTGAAGCTTTCTTT. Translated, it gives CASSQVPGLSNTEAFF.